These T cell receptor beta chains were read from a single sample in a study of graft-versus-host responses after intestinal transplantation. Profiled with immunoSEQ multiplex PCR; TCRdb holds only in-frame clones, not every one. The repertoire holds 4,500 or so clones, with about 29% as singletons. Material: alloreactive CD4+ T cells from a mixed lymphocyte reaction culture, obtained before transplantation. The receptors stem from a human patient who was an organ donor for intestinal transplantation. Both conserved end residues are part of each CDR3. A D gene is named only where the DNA matches it firmly. Not all rows give a size; the values are once, few, many and, for expanded clones, a class.

size	length	D	V	J	DNA	CDR3
few	14	NA	TRBV30	TRBJ1-4	TGTGCCTGGACCCCATCAGGAAGCGATGAAAAACTGTTTTTT	CAWTPSGSDEKLFF
few	13	TRBD1	TRBV6-1	TRBJ2-7	TGTGCCAGCAGGGCAGGGGGTGGGTACGAGCAGTACTTC	CASRAGGGYEQYF
few	15	NA	TRBV11-2	TRBJ2-5	TGTGCCAGCAGCCTATTTACAGGGTCGATAGAGACCCAGTACTTC	CASSLFTGSIETQYF
NA	15	TRBD1	TRBV7-9	TRBJ2-1	TGTGCCAGCAGCTTACGGACAGGGGGCAACAATGAGCAGTTCTTC	CASSLRTGGNNEQFF
NA	14	TRBD1	TRBV25-1	TRBJ1-1	TGTGCCAGCAGGGAGACAGGGCTGAACACTGAAGCTTTCTTT	CASRETGLNTEAFF
few	12	NA	TRBV29-1	TRBJ2-7	TGCAGCGTTGGATTAGGGGGTTACGAGCAGTACTTC	CSVGLGGYEQYF
NA	15	TRBD1	TRBV6-9	TRBJ1-2	TGTGCCAGCAGTTACGGAGGGACAGCTAACTATGGCTACACCTTC	CASSYGGTANYGYTF
few	15	NA	TRBV19	TRBJ2-3	TGTGCCAGTACGAAGGGAGGGGGCTTAGCAGATACGCAGTATTTT	CASTKGGGLADTQYF
NA	15	TRBD2	TRBV5-6	TRBJ2-7	TGTGCCAGCAGCGTACCGGGACTAGCGGAATACGAGCAGTACTTC	CASSVPGLAEYEQYF
medium-sized	16	TRBD1	TRBV27	TRBJ1-3	TGTGCCAGCAGTTGCGGACAGGCCCGCTCTGGAAACACCATATATTTT	CASSCGQARSGNTIYF
few	17	TRBD2	TRBV11-2	TRBJ2-2	TGTGCCAGCAGCTTAAAGCCGAGCGGGGGGGCAATCGGGGAGCTGTTTTTT	CASSLKPSGGAIGELFF
NA	15	NA	TRBV6-8	TRBJ2-3	TGTGCCAGCAGTTATCTCCGGGGGAGCACAGATACGCAGTATTTT	CASSYLRGSTDTQYF
NA	13	NA	TRBV5-4	TRBJ2-2	TGTGCCAGCAGCTTGCAGGGCACCGGGGAGCTGTTTTTT	CASSLQGTGELFF
medium-sized	14	NA	TRBV6-1	TRBJ1-2	TGTGCCAGCAGTGAAGCAGCGAGAGACTATGGCTACACCTTC	CASSEAARDYGYTF
large	13	NA	TRBV7-2	TRBJ2-7	TGTGCCAGCAGCTTAACCCGGGACCGTGAGCAGTACTTC	CASSLTRDREQYF
medium-sized	12	NA	TRBV6-5	TRBJ2-3	TGTGCCAGCAGGGCTAGCACAGATACGCAGTATTTT	CASRASTDTQYF
large	14	NA	TRBV6-5	TRBJ2-7	TGTGCCAGCAGTACAAGGCTTTTGGGCCTGGGGCAGTACTTC	CASSTRLLGLGQYF
NA	13	NA	TRBV5-4	TRBJ1-6	TGTGCCAGCAGCTGGGAGGGGCAGGCACCCCTCCACTTT	CASSWEGQAPLHF
few	14	NA	TRBV30	TRBJ1-2	TGTGCCTGGAGTGTACTGGCAGCTAACTATGGCTACACCTTC	CAWSVLAANYGYTF
NA	15	NA	TRBV5-1	TRBJ1-5	TGCGCCAGCAGCTTGGAGTCAGGGCTGAATCAGCCCCAGCATTTT	CASSLESGLNQPQHF
large	14	NA	TRBV7-2	TRBJ1-4	TGTGCCAGCAGCGCAAGGGCGGCTAATGAAAAACTGTTTTTT	CASSARAANEKLFF
once	16	NA	TRBV21-1	TRBJ2-2	TGTGCCAGCAGACAGCTGTACACAGGCTTGACCGGGGAGCTGTTTTTT	CASRQLYTGLTGELFF
NA	14	NA	TRBV4-3	TRBJ1-5	TGCGCCAGCAGCCAAGCTATTAGCAATCAGCCCCAGCATTTT	CASSQAISNQPQHF
NA	14	TRBD1	TRBV4-2	TRBJ1-1	TGTGCCAGCAGCCGCGGACAGGGGAACACTGAAGCTTTCTTT	CASSRGQGNTEAFF
few	14	NA	TRBV6-5	TRBJ2-4	TGTGCCAGCAGTTCCCGGGGGTCTACAAACATTCAGTACTTC	CASSSRGSTNIQYF
NA	19	NA	TRBV29-1	TRBJ1-2	TGCAGCGTTGAAGATTTCCTTTCCATCCTAGAGAGGGGGGTTTATGGCTACACCTTC	CSVEDFLSILERGVYGYTF
large	13	NA	TRBV7-2	TRBJ1-3	TGTGCCAGCAGCTACGGGACAGGAAACACCATATATTTT	CASSYGTGNTIYF
NA	14	TRBD1	TRBV6-6	TRBJ1-6	TGTGCCAGCAGTACGATTGGACAGGGATTGCCCCTCCACTTT	CASSTIGQGLPLHF
few	15	NA	TRBV5-4	TRBJ2-7	TGTGCCAGAACTTTGGCGGGGGCATACTCCTACGAGCAGTACTTC	CARTLAGAYSYEQYF
NA	15	NA	TRBV2	TRBJ2-4	TGTGCCAGCAGAGGGGGGGGGAAGGTCAAAAACATTCAGTACTTC	CASRGGGKVKNIQYF
few	15	TRBD2	TRBV7-8	TRBJ2-7	TGTGCCAGCAGTAAATGGGGGGGTTCAACCTACGAGCAGTACTTC	CASSKWGGSTYEQYF
few	16	TRBD1	TRBV5-4	TRBJ2-7	TGTGCCAGCAGCCCGACGACCGGGACAGGGTCCTACGAGCAGTACTTC	CASSPTTGTGSYEQYF
NA	15	TRBD2	TRBV9	TRBJ2-5	TGTGCCAGCAGCGTAGCGGGGGGGTACCAAGAGACCCAGTACTTC	CASSVAGGYQETQYF
few	14	NA	TRBV18	TRBJ2-5	TGTGCCAGCTCACCACTCGCTAGCGAAGAGACCCAGTACTTC	CASSPLASEETQYF
NA	15	NA	TRBV27	TRBJ1-5	TGTGCCAGCAGCAGCACTTCATATAGCAATCAGCCCCAGCATTTT	CASSSTSYSNQPQHF